This T cell receptor beta chain comes out of a study of blood T cells in healthy people across ages. On the study more broadly: For every two T cells, template switching captured about one barcoded beta molecule.

Researchers isolated at least 7 million PBMCs per sample. This clonotype was picked up one time. Through a sample-barcoded 5' primer and a J-beta primer mix, a second PCR was run for roughly 7 to 11 cycles. A single record per CDR3 protein comes from TCRdb applying MiXCR to the 5' RACE reads. Seen here are 800,000 to 900,000 distinct CDR3 sequences, less than 80% observed once, and the top ten hold roughly 25%. The CDR3 has 17 amino acids. Germline CDR1 is SGHVS and CDR2 is FQNEAQ. V trimming: 5 bases; J trimming: 4 bases; junction bases outside the gene matches: 12. The TCR sequence derives from a young man in good health. The chain recombines TRBV7-8 with TRBJ2-3; 10 positions agree with TRBD2. Sample: blood. The DNA of the CDR3 is TGTGCCAGCAGCCCAGCTTACCTAGCGGGGGTGTCAGATACGCAGTATTTT. It translates to CASSPAYLAGVSDTQYF.